This TCR beta chain is drawn from a study of cytotoxic CD8 clonotypes in ibrutinib-treated CLL (dated by TCRdb to about 2021). With regard to the full study: In this cohort, approximately 15 patients were treatment-naive and ten to eleven were relapsed/refractory, while some 18 had unmutated IGHV. Every remission and progressive disease sample was obtained while ibrutinib was still being received by the patients. Samples averaged approximately 250,000 productive templates and 90,000 to 100,000 productive rearrangements. Partial responses were observed in around 25 patients and complete responses in 2; after a median follow-up of 68 months, remission was maintained in 15 or so patients and progression was observed in around twelve. Cryopreserved peripheral blood mononuclear cells were collected before treatment, at response, and at either disease progression or sustained remission. Longitudinal samples were obtainable from about 30% of the roughly 90 participants in the trial. Response samples were obtained after a median of approximately eleven months of treatment, with a range of roughly 6 to 40 months. Beyond this particular receptor, the publication reports: Sampling times were not matched between sustained-remission and progressing patients, and lymph node repertoires were not studied. At baseline, clonality was higher than in age-matched healthy donors and showed a strong correlation with circulating CD8+ T-cell counts. Clonality increased at ibrutinib response, stayed stable in sustained remission, and fell back toward baseline at progression. Public clonotypes were rare and either shrank or stayed stable during treatment, and the rise in clonality at ibrutinib response reflected expansion of private clonotypes.

The goal of deep resolution MiSeq sequencing was a depth between 1 in 1 million and 1 in 200,000 T cells, and coverage averaged 10x per clonotype. The immunoSEQ hsTCRB Kit was used to generate the TCR beta libraries. The source study handled its data this way. Data were analyzed with ImmunoSEQ Data Assistant and ImmunoSEQ Analyzer, with V, D and J genes assigned per IMGT definitions. Clonality was computed as one minus normalized Shannon entropy of productive rearrangement frequencies, ranging from 0 to 1. Only overrepresented clonotypes making up at least 0.05% of the repertoire of each patient were included in the public clonotype analysis. Repertoires from some 14 age-matched healthy donors in immuneACCESS were used as clonality controls. TCRdb took this table from immuneACCESS and kept in-frame rearrangements with V and J called. Such tables lack part of the clones; where checked against another copy, unresolved V genes explain under half of the gap, and the rest is unexplained. Clone size and V and J calls were adopted from that table, with D and trimming inferred from the DNA. The sample table records 250,000 or so clones; under 80% of these occur just once. The top ten clonotypes cover 15% of the sample.

According to the study, the label for this sample's time point signals: roughly 23 months on ibrutinib. For TCR beta library preparation, roughly 2.2 micrograms of genomic DNA were isolated from cryopreserved PBMCs. Longitudinal blood samples from CLL patients on ibrutinib monotherapy were analyzed using high-throughput TCR beta sequencing. The patients took part in an open-label, single-center phase 2 trial of ibrutinib monotherapy. Regarding this clone: It has no known antigen specificity. No base-level quality is on record; no much larger clone is a single base apart.

Material: PBMCs, obtained after 24 months of ibrutinib treatment. The sequence came from a human donor with chronic lymphocytic leukemia.

The nucleotide sequence is given as TGTGCCAGCAGTTTGACAGGTACTGAAAAACTGTTTTTT. Its translation is CASSLTGTEKLFF. In this chain, TRBV28 is recombined with TRBJ1-4; the D region possibly corresponds to TRBD1 (6 bases align). The CDR3 contains 13 residues, cysteine and phenylalanine counted. Only CDR3 DNA remains: 39 bases, in frame from the first base. The germline V gene yields MDHEN for CDR1 and SYDVKM for CDR2. The trim is 3 bases for V and 7 bases for J, with a gap of 9 bases between the germline ends.